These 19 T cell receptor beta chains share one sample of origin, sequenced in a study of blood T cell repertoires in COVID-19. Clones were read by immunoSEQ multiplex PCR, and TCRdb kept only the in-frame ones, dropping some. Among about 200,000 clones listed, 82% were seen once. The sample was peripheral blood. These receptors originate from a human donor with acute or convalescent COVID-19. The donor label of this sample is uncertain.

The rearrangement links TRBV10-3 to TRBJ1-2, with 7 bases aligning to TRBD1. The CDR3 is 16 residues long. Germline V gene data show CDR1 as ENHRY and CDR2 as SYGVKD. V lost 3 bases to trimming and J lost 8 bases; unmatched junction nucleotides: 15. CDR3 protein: CAISDPLDRTGGGYTF. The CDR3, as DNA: TGTGCCATCAGTGACCCCCTGGACAGGACTGGGGGCGGCTACACCTTC.

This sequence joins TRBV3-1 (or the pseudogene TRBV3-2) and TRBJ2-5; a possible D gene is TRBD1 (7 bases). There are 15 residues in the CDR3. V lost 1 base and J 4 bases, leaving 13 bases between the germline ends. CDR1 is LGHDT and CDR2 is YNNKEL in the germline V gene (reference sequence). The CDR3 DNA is TGTGCCAGCAGCCAAGGTGACAGGGACTTAGAGACCCAGTACTTC. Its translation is CASSQGDRDLETQYF.

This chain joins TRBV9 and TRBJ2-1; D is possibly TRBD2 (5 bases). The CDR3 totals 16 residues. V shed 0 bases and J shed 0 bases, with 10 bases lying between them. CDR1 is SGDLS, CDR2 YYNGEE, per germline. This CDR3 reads CASSVDGGSSYNEQFF. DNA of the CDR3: TGTGCCAGCAGCGTAGATGGTGGGAGCTCCTACAATGAGCAGTTCTTC.

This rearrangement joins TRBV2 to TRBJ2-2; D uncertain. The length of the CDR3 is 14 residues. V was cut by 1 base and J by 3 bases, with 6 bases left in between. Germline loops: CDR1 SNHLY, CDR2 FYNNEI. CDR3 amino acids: CASSEVGDTGELFF. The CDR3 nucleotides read TGTGCCAGCAGTGAAGTCGGAGACACCGGGGAGCTGTTTTTT.

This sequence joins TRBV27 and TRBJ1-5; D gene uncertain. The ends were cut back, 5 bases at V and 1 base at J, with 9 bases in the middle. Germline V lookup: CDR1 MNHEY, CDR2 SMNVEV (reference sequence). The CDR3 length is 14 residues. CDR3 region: CASSPTGSNQPQHF. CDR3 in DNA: TGTGCCAGCAGTCCGACGGGGAGCAATCAGCCCCAGCATTTT.

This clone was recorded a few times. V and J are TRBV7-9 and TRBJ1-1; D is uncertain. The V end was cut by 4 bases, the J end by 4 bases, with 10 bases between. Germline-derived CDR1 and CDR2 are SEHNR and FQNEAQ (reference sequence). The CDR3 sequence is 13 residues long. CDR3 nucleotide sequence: TGTGCCAGCAGCTATAACACGGGCACTGAAGCTTTCTTT. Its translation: CASSYNTGTEAFF.

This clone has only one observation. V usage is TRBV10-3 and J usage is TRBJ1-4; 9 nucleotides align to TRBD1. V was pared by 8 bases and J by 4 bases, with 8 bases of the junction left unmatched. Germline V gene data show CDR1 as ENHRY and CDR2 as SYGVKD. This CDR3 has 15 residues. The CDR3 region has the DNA TGTGCCATCCGGGTCGCGGGACAGGGTAATGAAAAACTGTTTTTT. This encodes CAIRVAGQGNEKLFF.

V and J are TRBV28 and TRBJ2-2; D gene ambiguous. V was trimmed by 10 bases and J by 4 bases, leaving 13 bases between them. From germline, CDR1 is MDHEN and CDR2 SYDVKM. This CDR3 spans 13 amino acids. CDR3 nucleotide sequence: TGTGCCATCCCCGGCAGGTTCACCGGGGAGCTGTTTTTT. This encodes CAIPGRFTGELFF.

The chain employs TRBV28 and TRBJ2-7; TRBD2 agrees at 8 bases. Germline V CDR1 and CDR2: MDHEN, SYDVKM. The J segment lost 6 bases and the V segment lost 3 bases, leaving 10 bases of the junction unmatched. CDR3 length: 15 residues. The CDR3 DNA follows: TGTGCCAGCAGTTTCCTAAGCGGGAGCCCTAGCGAGCAGTACTTC. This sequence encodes CASSFLSGSPSEQYF. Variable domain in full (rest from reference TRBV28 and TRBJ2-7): DVKVTQSSRYLVKRTGEKVFLECVQDMDHENMFWYRQDPGLGLRLIYFSYDVKMKEKGDIPEGYSVSREKKERFSLILESASTNQTSMYLCASSFLSGSPSEQYFGPGTRLTVT.

The CDR3 coding sequence is TGTGCCAGCAGCTTAGGGACTAGCGGATACTACAATGAGCAGTTCTTC. This encodes CASSLGTSGYYNEQFF. V gene TRBV11-3 combines with J gene TRBJ2-1, with TRBD2 identical over 10 bases. V lost 1 base to trimming and J lost 3 bases; unmatched junction nucleotides: 3. CDR1 and CDR2 from the germline V gene are SGHNT and YENEEA. The CDR3 consists of 16 residues.

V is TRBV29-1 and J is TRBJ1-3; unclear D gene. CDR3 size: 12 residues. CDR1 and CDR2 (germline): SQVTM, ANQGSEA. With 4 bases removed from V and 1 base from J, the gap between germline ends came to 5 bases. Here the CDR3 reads CSVGRSGNTIYF. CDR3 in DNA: TGCAGCGTTGGTCGGTCTGGAAACACCATATATTTT.

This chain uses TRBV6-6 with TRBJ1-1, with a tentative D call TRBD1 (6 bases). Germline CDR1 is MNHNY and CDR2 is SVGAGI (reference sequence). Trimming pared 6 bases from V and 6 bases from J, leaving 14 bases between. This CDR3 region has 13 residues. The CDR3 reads CASSAVRGAEAFF. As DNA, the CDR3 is TGTGCCAGCAGCGCCGTCAGGGGAGCTGAAGCTTTCTTT.

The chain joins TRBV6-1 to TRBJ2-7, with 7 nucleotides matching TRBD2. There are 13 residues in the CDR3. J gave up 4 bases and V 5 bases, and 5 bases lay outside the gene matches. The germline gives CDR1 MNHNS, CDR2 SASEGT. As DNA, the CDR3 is TGTGCCAGCAGTAGGGACTACCCATACGAGCAGTACTTC. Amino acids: CASSRDYPYEQYF.

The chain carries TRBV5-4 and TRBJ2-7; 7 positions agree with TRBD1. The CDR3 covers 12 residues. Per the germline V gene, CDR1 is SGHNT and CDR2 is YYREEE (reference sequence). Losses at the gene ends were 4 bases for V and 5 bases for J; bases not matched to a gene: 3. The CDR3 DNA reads TGTGCCAGCAGCAGAACAGGGGACGAGCAGTACTTC. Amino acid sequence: CASSRTGDEQYF. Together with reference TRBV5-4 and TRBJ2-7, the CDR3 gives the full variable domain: ETGVTQSPTHLIKTRGQQVTLRCSSQSGHNTVSWYQQALGQGPQFIFQYYREEENGRGNFPPRFSGLQFPNYSSELNVNALELDDSALYLCASSRTGDEQYFGPGTRLTVT.

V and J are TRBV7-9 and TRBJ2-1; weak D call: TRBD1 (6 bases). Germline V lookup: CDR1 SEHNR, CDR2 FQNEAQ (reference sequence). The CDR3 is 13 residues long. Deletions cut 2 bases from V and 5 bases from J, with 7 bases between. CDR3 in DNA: TGTGCCAGCAGCTTAAACAGGGACAATGAGCAGTTCTTC. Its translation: CASSLNRDNEQFF.

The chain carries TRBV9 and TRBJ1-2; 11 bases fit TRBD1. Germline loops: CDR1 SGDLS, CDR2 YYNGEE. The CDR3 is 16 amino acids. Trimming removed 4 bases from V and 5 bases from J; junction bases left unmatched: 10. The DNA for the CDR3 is TGTGCCAGCAGCCCCCTCGTGGGACAGGGGGGGTATGGCTACACCTTC. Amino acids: CASSPLVGQGGYGYTF.

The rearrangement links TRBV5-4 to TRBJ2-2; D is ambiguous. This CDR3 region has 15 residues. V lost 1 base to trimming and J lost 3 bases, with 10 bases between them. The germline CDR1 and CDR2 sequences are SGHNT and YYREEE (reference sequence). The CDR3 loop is CASSLIRSDTGELFF. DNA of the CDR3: TGTGCCAGCAGCTTGATCCGATCGGACACCGGGGAGCTGTTTTTT.

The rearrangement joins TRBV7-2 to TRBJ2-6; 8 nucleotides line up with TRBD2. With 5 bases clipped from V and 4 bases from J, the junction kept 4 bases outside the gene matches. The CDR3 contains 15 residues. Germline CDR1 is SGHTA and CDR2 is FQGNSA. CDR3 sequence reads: CASSPGGNGANVLTF. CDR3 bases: TGTGCCAGCAGCCCGGGGGGGAACGGGGCCAACGTCCTGACTTTC.

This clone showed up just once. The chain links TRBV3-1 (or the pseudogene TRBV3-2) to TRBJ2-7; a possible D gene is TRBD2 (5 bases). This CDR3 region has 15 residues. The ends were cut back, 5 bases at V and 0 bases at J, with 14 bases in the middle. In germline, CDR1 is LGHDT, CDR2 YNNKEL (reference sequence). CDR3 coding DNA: TGTGCCAGCAGCTTACGACTCACTAGCTCCTACGAGCAGTACTTC. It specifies CASSLRLTSSYEQYF.